The 19 T cell receptor beta chains presented below share a single source sample, sequenced in a study of blood T cell repertoires in COVID-19. Sequencing used immunoSEQ multiplex PCR; TCRdb keeps in-frame clones, though not all of them. This table has some 60,000 clones, about four fifths appearing once. The material sequenced was peripheral blood. The receptors shown here come from a woman aged 80 or over with acute or convalescent COVID-19.

This clone was seen a single time. This sequence joins TRBV24-1 and TRBJ1-1; TRBD1 might be the D (6 bases). V was pared by 3 bases and J by 1 base, with 11 bases between. Germline CDR1 reads KGHDR; CDR2 reads SFDVKD. The CDR3 extends over 15 amino acids. The CDR3 nucleotides are TGTGCCACCAGTGATCCAGGGGCGGGGAACACTGAAGCTTTCTTT. Its protein product is CATSDPGAGNTEAFF.

The rearrangement joins TRBV12-5 to TRBJ2-7; a weak D match, TRBD2 (5 bases). The V and J ends lost 5 bases and 4 bases respectively, with 6 bases between them. The CDR3 consists of 11 residues. CDR1 is LGHNT, CDR2 FRNRAP, per germline. This CDR3 reads CASGEGYEQYF. The CDR3, as DNA: TGTGCTAGTGGTGAGGGTTACGAGCAGTACTTC.

The rearrangement uses TRBV10-3 and TRBJ1-6; 8 bases match TRBD1. Germline values: CDR1 ENHRY, CDR2 SYGVKD. V was pared by 0 bases and J by 5 bases, with 0 bases of the junction left unmatched. The CDR3 covers 15 residues. Here the CDR3 DNA reads TGTGCCATCAGTGAGTCGGGACAGGATAATTCACCCCTCCACTTT. It translates to CAISESGQDNSPLHF.

This clone was seen a few times. The rearrangement links TRBV9 to TRBJ1-2; tentative D call: TRBD1 (5 bases). CDR1 and CDR2 (germline): SGDLS, YYNGEE. The length of the CDR3 is 14 residues. Trimming took 0 bases from V and 4 from J, leaving 10 bases between them. The chain's CDR3 is CASSVAAQAYGYTF. The DNA of the CDR3 is TGTGCCAGCAGCGTAGCGGCACAGGCCTATGGCTACACCTTC.

The V and J genes are TRBV18 and TRBJ2-1, with a weak D call TRBD1 (6 bases). CDR1 is KGHSH and CDR2 is LQKENI in the germline V gene. V dropped 2 bases and J dropped 5 bases, with 10 bases sitting between them. The CDR3 has 14 amino acids. The DNA of the CDR3 is TGTGCCAGCTCACCAACAGGGCGGAACAATGAGCAGTTCTTC. This gives the protein CASSPTGRNNEQFF.

The gene calls are TRBV7-2 and TRBJ2-2; 15 bases agree with TRBD2. With 3 bases clipped from V and 1 base from J, the junction kept 3 bases outside the gene matches. The CDR3 loop spans 18 amino acids. Germline V gene lookup returns CDR1 SGHTA and CDR2 FQGNSA. The CDR3 protein is CASSFPGLAGGNTGELFF. The DNA for the CDR3 is TGTGCCAGCAGCTTCCCGGGACTAGCGGGAGGGAACACCGGGGAGCTGTTTTTT.

Comments on this clone: A read error likely explains this, since a far larger clone differs by one base. The gene calls are TRBV4-3 and TRBJ2-1, with unresolved D. From germline, CDR1 is LGHNA and CDR2 YSLEER. This CDR3 is built from 12 residues. Trimming removed 3 bases from V and 4 bases from J, with 4 bases in between. The CDR3 loop reads CASSQEYNEQFF. DNA of the CDR3: TGCGCCAGCAGCCAGGAGTACAATGAGCAGTTCTTC.

This rearrangement joins TRBV5-1 to TRBJ1-5, with 8 bases lining up with TRBD1. The CDR3 is 15 residues long. Germline lookup yields CDR1 SGHRS and CDR2 YFSETQ. Trimming at V came to 4 bases and at J to 6 bases, leaving 9 bases not matched to a gene. The CDR3 loop is CASSDGQGGGQPQHF. The CDR3 DNA reads as TGCGCCAGCAGCGACGGACAGGGCGGCGGTCAGCCCCAGCATTTT.

The chain carries TRBV18 and TRBJ1-5, with D tentatively TRBD1 (5 bases). The V gene lost 3 bases and the J gene lost 5 bases, with 11 bases spanning the gap. Per the germline V gene, CDR1 is KGHSH and CDR2 is LQKENI. CDR3 size: 14 residues. For the CDR3, the DNA is TGTGCCAGCTCACCGGGACTCCTACATCAGCCCCAGCATTTT. The encoded protein is CASSPGLLHQPQHF.

This sequence joins TRBV5-1 and TRBJ1-4, with D hard to call. Trimming pared 4 bases from V and 11 bases from J, leaving 15 bases between. CDR1 and CDR2 (germline): SGHRS, YFSETQ. CDR3 length: 13 amino acids. CDR3 bases: TGCGCCAGCAGCAAGGACGAGGGTGTGAAACTGTTTTTT. This encodes CASSKDEGVKLFF.

The rearrangement links TRBV7-9 to TRBJ2-4, with 9 bases identical to TRBD1. J was trimmed by 1 base and V by 4 bases; bases with no gene match: 8. Germline CDR1 reads SEHNR; CDR2 reads FQNEAQ (reference sequence). The CDR3 totals 17 residues. DNA for the CDR3: TGTGCCAGCAGCTCGGACAGGGGCGTAGTGGCCAAAAACATTCAGTACTTC. Translated, it gives CASSSDRGVVAKNIQYF.

This clone showed up just once. This rearrangement joins TRBV3-1 (or the pseudogene TRBV3-2) to TRBJ2-5, with TRBD2 as a possible D gene (7 bases). This CDR3 is 15 amino acids long. Germline V gives CDR1 LGHDT, CDR2 YNNKEL (reference sequence). Deletions cut 3 bases from V and 4 bases from J, with 15 bases between. This chain's CDR3 is CASSQWQGRGETQYF. The CDR3 region has the DNA TGTGCCAGCAGCCAGTGGCAGGGGAGGGGAGAGACCCAGTACTTC.

This rearrangement joins TRBV6-2 or TRBV6-3 to TRBJ2-3; TRBD2 is a possible D gene (6 bases). V dropped 5 bases and J dropped 8 bases, with 20 bases sitting between them. The CDR3 runs to 15 residues. Per germline, CDR1 MNHEY and CDR2 SVGEGT. The CDR3 nucleotides read TGTGCCAGCAGTACGCGGGGATTCGTATCGGCTACGCAGTATTTT. This codes for CASSTRGFVSATQYF.

This chain links TRBV28 with TRBJ2-2, with 7 bases lining up with TRBD1. Germline values: CDR1 MDHEN, CDR2 SYDVKM. The CDR3 is 16 amino acids. V was pared by 7 bases and J by 2 bases, with 10 bases of the junction left unmatched. CDR3 sequence reads: CASNDFGDRNTGELFF. CDR3 DNA sequence: TGTGCCAGCAACGATTTCGGGGACAGAAACACCGGGGAGCTGTTTTTT.

This clone has only a few counts. This chain uses TRBV7-8 with TRBJ1-1, with TRBD1 matching 7 bases. CDR1 and CDR2 from the germline V gene are SGHVS and FQNEAQ. CDR3 length: 12 residues. V gave up 5 bases and J gave up 8 bases; unmatched junction bases: 5. CDR3 in DNA: TGTGCCAGCAGCCTCACAGGGGCAGAAGCTTTCTTT. Its protein is CASSLTGAEAFF.

This chain joins TRBV12-3 or TRBV12-4 and TRBJ2-1; D is perhaps TRBD2 (6 bases). CDR3 length: 13 amino acids. V lost 3 bases, J lost 7 bases, and 10 bases lay in between. This chain's CDR3 is CASSFGTVNEQFF. CDR3 sequence (DNA): TGTGCCAGCAGTTTTGGGACTGTGAATGAGCAGTTCTTC.

The genes are TRBV2 and TRBJ1-2; 8 bases line up with TRBD1. CDR1 and CDR2 (germline): SNHLY, FYNNEI. Trimming at V came to 8 bases and at J to 4 bases, leaving 9 bases not matched to a gene. This CDR3 spans 14 amino acids. The CDR3, as DNA: TGTGCCAGCGCAAAGAGACAGGGGAGCTATGGCTACACCTTC. Protein: CASAKRQGSYGYTF.

This clone has a handful of counts. The rearrangement joins TRBV29-1 to TRBJ2-7; 7 bases match TRBD1. J lost 2 bases, V lost 7 bases, and 8 bases had no gene match. Germline CDR1 and CDR2: SQVTM and ANQGSEA. The CDR3 covers 13 residues. This CDR3 reads CSAPGQDPYEQYF. The DNA for the CDR3 is TGCAGCGCCCCCGGACAGGACCCCTACGAGCAGTACTTC.

The V call is TRBV28, the J call TRBJ1-2; 8 bases match TRBD1. The CDR3 is 13 amino acids. CDR1 and CDR2 (germline): MDHEN, SYDVKM. The J segment lost 2 bases and the V segment lost 6 bases, leaving 2 bases of the junction unmatched. The CDR3 DNA is TGTGCCAGCAGGCGACAGGGGAACTATGGCTACACCTTC. Translating it yields CASRRQGNYGYTF.